Listed below are T cell receptor beta chains from one sample, sequenced in a study of human T cells and chemical hapten exposure. TCRdb redid the calling of the RACE reads with MiXCR, one entry per CDR3 protein. The sample gives some 89,000 distinct CDR3 sequences, roughly 10% of which show up once; about 2.5% is in the top ten. The sample in question was whole blood, obtained in connection with sensitization to the hapten diphenylcyclopropenone (DPC). The receptors here all came from a woman in her twenties or thirties with alopecia areata. Some clones in this sample may be carry-over from other donors' samples. The CDR3 runs from the conserved cysteine through the conserved F or W. The order of the fields is CDR3 protein, CDR3 DNA, clone size, J gene, D gene, V gene. D genes are given only for firm matches. Only some rows state a clone size, as once, few, many or a class for expanded clones.

CATKDASSYNSPLHF TGTGCCACTAAGGACGCGAGCTCCTATAATTCACCCCTCCACTTT many TRBJ1-6 . TRBV19
CSVEGGTGLSFEQFF TGCAGCGTTGAGGGGGGGACAGGCCTCTCGTTCGAGCAGTTCTTC many TRBJ2-1 . TRBV29-1
CASRDRQGHYNMNTEAFF TGCGCCAGCAGGGACCGACAAGGACATTACAACATGAACACTGAAGCTTTCTTT few TRBJ1-1 . TRBV10-1
CASSYDRETQYF TGTGCCAGCAGTTACGACAGAGAGACCCAGTACTTC many TRBJ2-5 . TRBV6-5
CASSLFSNTDTQYF TGTGCCAGCAGCTTATTCTCAAACACAGATACGCAGTATTTT many TRBJ2-3 . TRBV11-2
CASRPLSREQYF TGTGCCTCCCGGCCCCTCTCGAGGGAGCAGTACTTC . TRBJ2-7 . TRBV28
CASSQTRSRNQPQHF TGTGCCAGCAGCCAGACGCGGTCTCGCAATCAGCCCCAGCATTTT few TRBJ1-5 . TRBV28
CASSTSGTQYF TGTGCCAGCAGTACGTCCGGGACCCAGTACTTC many TRBJ2-5 . TRBV12-3/TRBV12-4
CASSRNSPSSGHYYEQYF TGTGCCAGCAGCCGGAACTCACCCTCGTCGGGACACTACTACGAGCAGTACTTC few TRBJ2-7 . TRBV11-2
CASSASGGAVGDTQYF TGCGCCAGTTCCGCTAGCGGGGGGGCCGTTGGAGATACGCAGTATTTT few TRBJ2-3 TRBD2 TRBV5-1
CAWSVIPGNEKLFF TGTGCCTGGAGTGTGATCCCCGGTAATGAAAAACTGTTTTTT . TRBJ1-4 . TRBV30
CASIRPGLAYNEQFF TGTGCCAGCATCCGCCCAGGACTAGCCTACAATGAGCAGTTCTTC many TRBJ2-1 TRBD2 TRBV28
CASSQDGAGGETQYF TGCGCCAGCAGCCAAGATGGAGCAGGCGGAGAGACCCAGTACTTC few TRBJ2-5 . TRBV4-3
CASSQGRGRKTYTYEQYF TGTGCCAGCAGCCAAGGCCGTGGTCGTAAAACATACACCTACGAGCAGTACTTC many TRBJ2-7 . TRBV3-1
CASSSAGIRQETQYF TGTGCCAGTAGTTCGGCGGGGATACGACAAGAGACCCAGTACTTC . TRBJ2-5 . TRBV19
CAWSIQGATEAFF TGTGCCTGGAGTATACAGGGGGCCACTGAAGCTTTCTTT . TRBJ1-1 TRBD1 TRBV30
CATRGRGSNYGYTF TGTGCCACCCGAGGGAGGGGGTCTAACTATGGCTACACCTTC many TRBJ1-2 . TRBV19
CASSQWDRDTQYF TGTGCCAGCAGCCAATGGGACCGAGATACGCAGTATTTT many TRBJ2-3 . TRBV14
CSANLNRLRAFF TGCAGTGCTAATCTCAACAGACTCCGAGCTTTCTTT . TRBJ1-1 . TRBV20-1
CASSQGAGSTDTQYF TGTGCCAGCAGCCAAGGTGCGGGAAGCACAGATACGCAGTATTTT many TRBJ2-3 . TRBV4-2